These T cell receptor beta chains were read from a single sample in a study of blood T cell repertoires in COVID-19. Repertoires were generated with immunoSEQ multiplex PCR, while TCRdb's copy carries only in-frame clones and drops some. Of approximately 350,000 clones listed, around nine tenths are singletons. Sequenced input: peripheral blood. The receptors were sampled from a woman aged 70 to 79 with COVID-19, enrolled during active disease. CDR3s include the opening cysteine and the closing phenylalanine or tryptophan.

V: TRBV6-5
J: TRBJ1-1
CDR3: CASSYSPLDREAFF

V: TRBV18
J: TRBJ2-7
CDR3: CASSPGTSSYEQYF

V: TRBV27
J: TRBJ2-7
CDR3: CASSLLTGEQYF

V: TRBV2
J: TRBJ1-5
CDR3: CASSESVSNQPQHF

V: TRBV6-5
J: TRBJ2-7
CDR3: CASSYPSEAREQYF

V: TRBV2
J: TRBJ1-4
CDR3: CASNEGATNEKLFF

V: TRBV6-4
J: TRBJ2-6
CDR3: CASSPDRGKVAGANVLTF

V: TRBV9
J: TRBJ1-2
CDR3: CASSPRTRQELLYGYTF

V: TRBV10-3
J: TRBJ2-7
CDR3: CAISESRGTSYEQYF

V: TRBV29-1
J: TRBJ2-5
CDR3: CSVEAGQVTETQYF

V: TRBV29-1
J: TRBJ1-3
CDR3: CSGHSSGNTIYF

V: TRBV2
J: TRBJ1-1
CDR3: CASNRADIEAFF

V: TRBV2
J: TRBJ2-3
CDR3: CASRQLAGDTDTQYF

V: TRBV7-9
J: TRBJ2-7
CDR3: CASTTGTAGQYF

V: TRBV2
J: TRBJ1-1
CDR3: CASIGTGQSEAFF

V: TRBV11-2
J: TRBJ2-2
CDR3: CASSLIQGAGELFF

V: TRBV7-2
J: TRBJ2-5
CDR3: CASSLLAGGLETQYF

V: TRBV7-2
J: TRBJ2-7
CDR3: CASSSPPRGAYEQYF

V: TRBV19
J: TRBJ2-6
CDR3: CASSRQVSSGANVLTF

V: TRBV10-1
J: TRBJ2-5
CDR3: CASSELVLAVQETQYF

V: TRBV6-1
J: TRBJ1-1
CDR3: CASSEVMEGGNTEAFF

V: TRBV6-5
J: TRBJ1-1
CDR3: CASSYRSQSGGRGAFF

V: TRBV7-2
J: TRBJ2-2
CDR3: CASSSSWGGGLNTGELFF

V: TRBV19
J: TRBJ1-2
CDR3: CASSGQGRGRGYTF

V: TRBV19
J: TRBJ1-1
CDR3: CASSPTEVTREAFF

V: TRBV18
J: TRBJ2-5
CDR3: CASSQAGQETQYF

V: TRBV27
J: TRBJ1-2
CDR3: CASSSPGQGPGYTF

V: TRBV29-1
J: TRBJ2-3
CDR3: CSSNTDTQYF

V: TRBV27
J: TRBJ1-1
CDR3: CASSLSIREGTEAFF